The next 6 T cell receptor beta chains were all read from a single sample in a study of Graves' ophthalmopathy and Graves' hyperthyroidism. TCR beta CDR3 regions were amplified from RNA transcripts. First-round RT-PCR relied on HTBI primers, and a second-round multiplex PCR came next. In TCRdb, the multiplex PCR reads were re-called with MiXCR into one record per CDR3 protein. The table shows 680,000 or so distinct CDR3 sequences, with 22% occurring only once. The sequenced material came from peripheral blood. The source is a woman aged 18 to 35 with stable Graves' hyperthyroidism. Some clones in this sample may be carry-over from other donors' samples.

This clonotype was recorded at least ten times. J is TRBJ1-2 and V is TRBV15; D is perhaps TRBD1 (5 bases). Germline-derived CDR1 and CDR2 are LNHNV and YYDKDF (reference sequence). V lost 1 base and J 4 bases, leaving 13 bases between the germline ends. The CDR3 totals 15 residues. Here the CDR3 reads CATSRVRGGTYGYTF. CDR3 DNA sequence: TGTGCCACCAGCAGAGTACGGGGAGGGACCTATGGCTACACCTTC.

This clonotype was found many times. The chain carries TRBV20-1 and TRBJ1-5; D remains unclear. CDR3 length: 13 residues. Germline CDR1 reads DFQATT; CDR2 reads SNEGSKA (reference sequence). Trimming left V 5 bases short and J 7 bases short, with 15 bases between. The CDR3 coding sequence is TGCAGTGCTGGACCGATGTTGGACCAGCCCCAGCATTTT. Translating it yields CSAGPMLDQPQHF.

This clonotype was picked up many times. This chain connects TRBV12-3 or TRBV12-4 to TRBJ2-7; 8 nucleotides match TRBD1. This CDR3 has 13 residues. Trimming cost V 8 bases and J 5 bases; bases outside gene matches: 8. The CDR3 reads CASCCRGLNEQYF. The CDR3 nucleotides read TGTGCCAGCTGCTGCAGGGGGCTCAACGAGCAGTACTTC.

The chain is built from TRBV18 and TRBJ1-2, with TRBD1 matching over 8 bases. The germline V gene encodes CDR1 KGHSH and CDR2 LQKENI. The length of the CDR3 is 13 residues. J lost 8 bases, V lost 6 bases, and 8 bases had no gene match. In DNA form, the CDR3 reads TGTGCCAGCTCTCCCGAAGACAGGGGCGGCTACACCTTC. Its translation: CASSPEDRGGYTF.

This clonotype showed up many times. V gene TRBV11-2 combines with J gene TRBJ2-2, with 13 bases that match TRBD2. The V gene's germline CDR1 is SGHAT and CDR2 FQNNGV. The CDR3 contains 16 residues. V trimming: 3 bases; J trimming: 7 bases; junction bases outside the gene matches: 5. As DNA, the CDR3 is TGTGCCAGCAGCTTTGGACTAGCGGGGGCCAACGGGGAGCTGTTTTTT. Amino acid sequence: CASSFGLAGANGELFF.

At least ten counts were recorded for this clonotype. This chain connects TRBV12-3 or TRBV12-4 to TRBJ2-7, with D perhaps matching TRBD2 (5 bases). CDR3 size: 14 residues. Trimming cost V 3 bases and J 0 bases, with 9 bases left between them. The DNA of the CDR3 is TGTGCCAGCAGTTTGGACTTATACTCCTACGAGCAGTACTTC. Protein product: CASSLDLYSYEQYF.